This T cell receptor beta chain stems from a study of blood T cell repertoires in COVID-19. Per the original methods: By means of reference gene primer amplification, nucleated cell counts were estimated. The repertoire was sequenced with immunoSEQ multiplex PCR; TCRdb's copy has only in-frame clones and lacks some. That table supplies the V and J calls and clone size; D and trimming were determined from the DNA. The sample lists 390,000 or so clones, more than 70% seen once, with about 10% in the top ten. Germline CDR1 is SGHDT and CDR2 is YYEEEE. J gave up 4 bases and V 0 bases, and 2 bases lay outside the gene matches. The CDR3 has 17 amino acids. This clone was observed once. Patients at the Seattle site were enrolled during active infection and followed longitudinally.

The sample was peripheral blood. The TCR originated in a young woman with COVID-19, enrolled during active disease. V and J are TRBV5-6 and TRBJ2-2; TRBD2 agrees at 14 bases. The CDR3 nucleotides read TGTGCCAGCAGCTTGGTCGGGACTAGCGGGAGCACCGGGGAGCTGTTTTTT. This translates into CASSLVGTSGSTGELFF. The full variable domain, with the rest looked up from reference TRBV5-6 and TRBJ2-2, is DAGVTQSPTHLIKTRGQQVTLRCSPKSGHDTVSWYQQALGQGPQFIFQYYEEEERQRGNFPDRFSGHQFPNYSSELNVNALLLGDSALYLCASSLVGTSGSTGELFFGEGSRLTVL.